These 13 T cell receptor beta chains were all obtained from the same sample, sequenced in a study of cytomegalovirus exposure and HLA in healthy donors. 60 Vbeta and 13 Jbeta primers were used in PCR. Assay: immunoSEQ multiplex PCR; the TCRdb copy retains only in-frame clones and omits some. This table holds about 130,000 clones, 80% found once. The sample consisted of PBMCs. These receptors originate from a man aged 40-49 years in good health and CMV-seronegative.

The chain couples TRBV4-1 to TRBJ2-2, with a tentative D call TRBD1 (6 bases). Per germline, CDR1 MGHRA and CDR2 YSYEKL. V was pared by 0 bases and J by 6 bases, with 14 bases between. CDR3 length: 16 amino acids. CDR3 region: CASSQERHRVAGELFF. Written as DNA, the CDR3 is TGCGCCAGCAGCCAAGAACGACACAGGGTGGCCGGGGAGCTGTTTTTT.

The chain joins TRBV5-8 to TRBJ2-3; 16 positions agree with TRBD2. The V segment lost 3 bases and the J segment 6 bases; nucleotides outside the gene matches: 1. CDR1 and CDR2 from the germline V gene are SGHTS and YDEGEE. This CDR3 comprises 15 residues. The DNA of the CDR3 is TGTGCCAGCAGCTGGGGACTAGCGGGAGGGGATACGCAGTATTTT. Protein: CASSWGLAGGDTQYF.

V and J are TRBV19 and TRBJ1-5, with 9 bases matching TRBD1. This CDR3 spans 16 amino acids. The germline V gene has CDR1 LNHDA and CDR2 SQIVND (reference sequence). J was trimmed by 5 bases and V by 7 bases; bases with no gene match: 12. CDR3 DNA: TGTGCCAGTATGGGCGGGCGGACAGGGGTGTATCAGCCCCAGCATTTT. Its translation: CASMGGRTGVYQPQHF.

The rearrangement links TRBV25-1 to TRBJ2-5; D not certain. The CDR3 totals 14 residues. Germline assignment: CDR1 MGHDK and CDR2 SYGVNS. Trimming took off 2 bases at V and 0 bases at J, with 7 bases between the two ends. The CDR3, as DNA: TGTGCCAGCAGTGAACAGCGTTACCAAGAGACCCAGTACTTC. This gives the protein CASSEQRYQETQYF.

The V gene is TRBV2, the J gene TRBJ1-6; 8 bases fit TRBD1. Trimming at V came to 7 bases and at J to 7 bases, leaving 6 bases not matched to a gene. The germline CDR1 and CDR2 sequences are SNHLY and FYNNEI. This CDR3 has 14 amino acids. CDR3 amino acids: CASILDRANSPLHF. The CDR3, as DNA: TGTGCCAGCATCCTGGACAGGGCCAATTCACCCCTCCACTTT.

This chain links TRBV5-1 with TRBJ2-1; 8 nucleotides line up with TRBD2. The CDR3 sequence is 15 residues long. Germline trimming cut 1 base from V and 4 bases from J; bases unmatched to any gene: 4. Germline-derived CDR1 and CDR2 are SGHRS and YFSETQ. The CDR3 DNA is TGCGCCAGCAGCTTGACTAGCGGTGGGTACAATGAGCAGTTCTTC. Translated, it gives CASSLTSGGYNEQFF.

The rearrangement joins TRBV6-5 to TRBJ2-7, with D maybe TRBD1 (6 bases). CDR3 length equals 15 residues. From germline, CDR1 is MNHEY and CDR2 SVGAGI. Trimming left V 4 bases short and J 1 base short, with 14 bases between. For the CDR3, the DNA is TGTGCCAGCAGTTCCGGGACACCCCAATCCTACGAGCAGTACTTC. Amino acid sequence: CASSSGTPQSYEQYF.

This clone was seen once. This sequence joins TRBV25-1 and TRBJ2-7; D ambiguous. Trimming took 8 bases from V and 1 from J, leaving 6 bases between them. CDR3 length: 11 amino acids. Germline assignment: CDR1 MGHDK and CDR2 SYGVNS. The CDR3: CASAGSYEQYF. Here the CDR3 DNA reads TGTGCCAGCGCCGGGTCCTACGAGCAGTACTTC.

CDR3 nucleotide sequence: TGCAGCGTTGAAGATCGGACAGCTGAGACCCAGTACTTC. Its translation: CSVEDRTAETQYF. The rearrangement uses TRBV29-1 and TRBJ2-5; TRBD1 might be the D (6 bases). The V gene's germline CDR1 is SQVTM and CDR2 ANQGSEA. This CDR3 comprises 13 residues. The V end lost 0 bases, the J end lost 5 bases, and 10 bases lay between the germline ends.

The rearrangement links TRBV21-1 to TRBJ2-3; TRBD1, the table's D call, was not compared with the DNA. TRBV21-1 is labeled a pseudogene. This CDR3 contains 14 residues. CDR3 DNA sequence: TGCAGGGGGACAGGCAGAAAAATCACAGATACGCAGTATTTT. Translation: CRGTGRKITDTQYF.

The rearrangement links TRBV30 to TRBJ1-2; 10 nucleotides agree with TRBD1. V shed 3 bases, J shed 8 bases, and the junction held 18 bases outside the gene matches. The CDR3 spans 17 residues. Germline CDR1 GTSNPN, CDR2 SVGIG (reference sequence). Here the CDR3 DNA reads TGTGCCTGGAGGGCGTATATCCCGGGACAGGGGCCGAAAGGCTACACCTTC. Its translation: CAWRAYIPGQGPKGYTF.

CDR3 nucleotide sequence: TGTGCCAGCAGTCAACCGGGACTCACCTACAATGAGCAGTTCTTC. Protein product: CASSQPGLTYNEQFF. V usage is TRBV27 and J usage is TRBJ2-1; maybe TRBD2 (6 bases). The V end lost 5 bases, the J end lost 2 bases, and 13 bases lay between the germline ends. Germline CDR1 MNHEY, CDR2 SMNVEV (reference sequence). CDR3 size: 15 residues.

This chain joins TRBV7-2 and TRBJ1-2, with no clear D. The CDR3 extends over 12 amino acids. The V end lost 4 bases, the J end lost 5 bases, and 8 bases lay between the germline ends. Germline CDR1 is SGHTA and CDR2 is FQGNSA. CDR3 sequence (DNA): TGTGCCAGCAGCTCACAGTGGTATGGCTACACCTTC. Protein: CASSSQWYGYTF.